This T cell receptor (beta chain) was recovered during a study of T cell responses to AZD1222 COVID-19 vaccine. Study-wide findings and caveats: Repertoire sampling was restricted to post-peak T cell response timepoints.

Produced via immunoSEQ multiplex PCR; TCRdb's table is partial and in-frame only. The sample records fewer than 65,000 clones, around 80% being singletons. For this clone: Its antigen is unidentified.

Material: peripheral blood, obtained on day 0 of AZD1222 vaccination. The receptor comes from an adult in good health.

CDR3 amino acids: CASSQGPTGLNEKLFF. The CDR3 bases are TGCGCCAGCAGCCAGGGACCGACAGGGCTCAATGAAAAACTGTTTTTT. J is TRBJ1-4 and V is TRBV4-1; 7 bases are shared with TRBD1. V shed 3 bases, J shed 5 bases, and the junction held 9 bases outside the gene matches. Germline CDR1 and CDR2: MGHRA and YSYEKL. This CDR3 spans 16 amino acids.